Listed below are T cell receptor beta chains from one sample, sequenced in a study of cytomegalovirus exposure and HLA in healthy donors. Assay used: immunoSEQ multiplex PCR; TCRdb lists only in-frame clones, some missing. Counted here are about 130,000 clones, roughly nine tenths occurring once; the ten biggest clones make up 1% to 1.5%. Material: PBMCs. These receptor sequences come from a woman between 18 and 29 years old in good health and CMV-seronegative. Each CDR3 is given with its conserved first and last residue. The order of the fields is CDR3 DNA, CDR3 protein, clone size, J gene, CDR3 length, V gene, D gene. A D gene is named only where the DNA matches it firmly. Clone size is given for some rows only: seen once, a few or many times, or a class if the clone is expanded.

CDR3 DNA: TGTGCCAGCAGTGACCTCTCCTACGAGCAGTACTTC
CDR3 protein: CASSDLSYEQYF
clone size: .
J gene: TRBJ2-7
CDR3 length: 12
V gene: TRBV6-1
D gene: .

CDR3 DNA: TGTGCCAGCAGCCCCCCATCCGGGGGGCAGCAATTCTTC
CDR3 protein: CASSPPSGGQQFF
clone size: .
J gene: TRBJ2-1
CDR3 length: 13
V gene: TRBV14
D gene: .

CDR3 DNA: TGCAGTGCGGCCGACGAGCAGTACTTC
CDR3 protein: CSAADEQYF
clone size: .
J gene: TRBJ2-7
CDR3 length: 9
V gene: TRBV20-1
D gene: .

CDR3 DNA: TGTGCCAGCAGTTTTAATGGGCGCGTCGGTGGCTACACCTTC
CDR3 protein: CASSFNGRVGGYTF
clone size: .
J gene: TRBJ1-2
CDR3 length: 14
V gene: TRBV28
D gene: .

CDR3 DNA: TGTGCCAGCAGTGGATCAGGGATTGGCTACACCTTC
CDR3 protein: CASSGSGIGYTF
clone size: once
J gene: TRBJ1-2
CDR3 length: 12
V gene: TRBV2
D gene: .

CDR3 DNA: TGCGCCAGCAGCGTAGACAGGGGGAACACTGAAGCTTTCTTT
CDR3 protein: CASSVDRGNTEAFF
clone size: .
J gene: TRBJ1-1
CDR3 length: 14
V gene: TRBV5-1
D gene: TRBD1

CDR3 DNA: TGTGCCAACGCCAGCTCTGGAAACACCATATATTTT
CDR3 protein: CANASSGNTIYF
clone size: .
J gene: TRBJ1-3
CDR3 length: 12
V gene: TRBV11-2
D gene: .

CDR3 DNA: TGTGCCAGCAGCCCCGGGCCTAGCGGGGAGCAGTTCTTC
CDR3 protein: CASSPGPSGEQFF
clone size: .
J gene: TRBJ2-1
CDR3 length: 13
V gene: TRBV7-3
D gene: TRBD2

CDR3 DNA: TGTGCCAGCAGCGGGGACTACAAAGAGACCCAGTACTTC
CDR3 protein: CASSGDYKETQYF
clone size: .
J gene: TRBJ2-5
CDR3 length: 13
V gene: TRBV5-8
D gene: TRBD2

CDR3 DNA: TGCGCCAGCAGCTTGGGGTACAGGGCCTCTGGAAACACCATATATTTT
CDR3 protein: CASSLGYRASGNTIYF
clone size: .
J gene: TRBJ1-3
CDR3 length: 16
V gene: TRBV5-1
D gene: .

CDR3 DNA: TGTGCCAGCAGCCCTCTGGGACTAGCGGGGGGAGAGACCCAGTACTTC
CDR3 protein: CASSPLGLAGGETQYF
clone size: .
J gene: TRBJ2-5
CDR3 length: 16
V gene: TRBV7-9
D gene: TRBD2

CDR3 DNA: TGTGCCAGCAGCTTAGGGGACAGGGCCCATGGCTACACCTTC
CDR3 protein: CASSLGDRAHGYTF
clone size: .
J gene: TRBJ1-2
CDR3 length: 14
V gene: TRBV7-9
D gene: TRBD1

CDR3 DNA: TGTGCCAGCAGTGGTGGACAGGGCCCCGCTCGGGAGCAGTACTTC
CDR3 protein: CASSGGQGPAREQYF
clone size: once
J gene: TRBJ2-7
CDR3 length: 15
V gene: TRBV2
D gene: TRBD1

CDR3 DNA: TGTGCCAGCAGCGTAGTACAGGGTTCTTACAATGAGCAGTTCTTC
CDR3 protein: CASSVVQGSYNEQFF
clone size: .
J gene: TRBJ2-1
CDR3 length: 15
V gene: TRBV9
D gene: .

CDR3 DNA: TGTGCCAGCAGCCAAGGGACAGGGGGGCTCGAGCAGTACTTC
CDR3 protein: CASSQGTGGLEQYF
clone size: once
J gene: TRBJ2-7
CDR3 length: 14
V gene: TRBV7-3
D gene: TRBD1

CDR3 DNA: TGTGCCAGCAGCTGGGGGGGCGAAACGAACATTCAGTACTTC
CDR3 protein: CASSWGGETNIQYF
clone size: .
J gene: TRBJ2-4
CDR3 length: 14
V gene: TRBV5-6
D gene: .

CDR3 DNA: TGTGCCAGCTCTACCGGAAACACCATATATTTT
CDR3 protein: CASSTGNTIYF
clone size: .
J gene: TRBJ1-3
CDR3 length: 11
V gene: TRBV9
D gene: .

CDR3 DNA: TGTGCCAGCAGCTTACGCTATAGCTCTGGGGCCAACGTCCTGACTTTC
CDR3 protein: CASSLRYSSGANVLTF
clone size: .
J gene: TRBJ2-6
CDR3 length: 16
V gene: TRBV11-2
D gene: .

CDR3 DNA: TGTGCCAGCAGTTTATTGTCCGGGACAGAGAACACTGAAGCTTTCTTT
CDR3 protein: CASSLLSGTENTEAFF
clone size: .
J gene: TRBJ1-1
CDR3 length: 16
V gene: TRBV27
D gene: TRBD1

CDR3 DNA: TGTGCCAGCAGCGTAGTTCCGACAGGGGGCACCGGGGAGCTGTTTTTT
CDR3 protein: CASSVVPTGGTGELFF
clone size: .
J gene: TRBJ2-2
CDR3 length: 16
V gene: TRBV9
D gene: TRBD1

CDR3 DNA: TGTGCCAGCGGTTTTCCTGGTGGGAGGGGCCGGGAAAAACTGTTTTTT
CDR3 protein: CASGFPGGRGREKLFF
clone size: .
J gene: TRBJ1-4
CDR3 length: 16
V gene: TRBV7-9
D gene: .

CDR3 DNA: TGTGCCAGCAGCCCGGATTGGGTAGGACACCAATCCTACGAGCAGTACTTC
CDR3 protein: CASSPDWVGHQSYEQYF
clone size: .
J gene: TRBJ2-7
CDR3 length: 17
V gene: TRBV5-4
D gene: .

CDR3 DNA: TGTGCCAGCAGCTACAGGACCCTGAACACTGAAGCTTTCTTT
CDR3 protein: CASSYRTLNTEAFF
clone size: .
J gene: TRBJ1-1
CDR3 length: 14
V gene: TRBV5-8
D gene: .

CDR3 DNA: TGTGCCAGCAGCTTTGTGGCGGAACGAGCGGCTACGCAGTATTTT
CDR3 protein: CASSFVAERAATQYF
clone size: .
J gene: TRBJ2-3
CDR3 length: 15
V gene: TRBV5-6
D gene: .

CDR3 DNA: TGTGCCAGCAGCTTCCTGGGGGCGAACACTGAAGCTTTCTTT
CDR3 protein: CASSFLGANTEAFF
clone size: .
J gene: TRBJ1-1
CDR3 length: 14
V gene: TRBV7-9
D gene: .

CDR3 DNA: TGTGCCAGCAGGTCGACAGGGACGAACACTGAAGCTTTCTTT
CDR3 protein: CASRSTGTNTEAFF
clone size: .
J gene: TRBJ1-1
CDR3 length: 14
V gene: TRBV2
D gene: TRBD1

CDR3 DNA: TGTGCCAGCAGGCTAGCGGGGGGTGTCTACGAGCAGTACTTC
CDR3 protein: CASRLAGGVYEQYF
clone size: .
J gene: TRBJ2-7
CDR3 length: 14
V gene: TRBV2
D gene: TRBD2

CDR3 DNA: TGTGCCAGTAGTATAGGACAGAACAATCAGCCCCAGCATTTT
CDR3 protein: CASSIGQNNQPQHF
clone size: .
J gene: TRBJ1-5
CDR3 length: 14
V gene: TRBV19
D gene: .

CDR3 DNA: TGTGCCAGCAGCTACCGGGAGATCAATCAGCCCCAGCATTTT
CDR3 protein: CASSYREINQPQHF
clone size: .
J gene: TRBJ1-5
CDR3 length: 14
V gene: TRBV5-5
D gene: .

CDR3 DNA: TGTGCCAGCAGCAAAGAAAGGGGATACCCTACTGGAAACACCATATATTTT
CDR3 protein: CASSKERGYPTGNTIYF
clone size: .
J gene: TRBJ1-3
CDR3 length: 17
V gene: TRBV21-1
D gene: .

CDR3 DNA: TGTGCCAGCAGCTCGGACAGGAATTCCTACAATGAGCAGTTCTTC
CDR3 protein: CASSSDRNSYNEQFF
clone size: .
J gene: TRBJ2-1
CDR3 length: 15
V gene: TRBV7-9
D gene: TRBD1

CDR3 DNA: TGTGCCAGCAGCCTACCCGGGACTTACTCTAGCACAGATACGCAGTATTTT
CDR3 protein: CASSLPGTYSSTDTQYF
clone size: .
J gene: TRBJ2-3
CDR3 length: 17
V gene: TRBV5-6
D gene: .

CDR3 DNA: TGTGCCAGCAGCTCACCTAGTGGCAAGGTCGCCTACGAGCAGTACTTC
CDR3 protein: CASSSPSGKVAYEQYF
clone size: .
J gene: TRBJ2-7
CDR3 length: 16
V gene: TRBV5-4
D gene: .

CDR3 DNA: TGTGCTAGTGGTATGGGACTAGCCGAGTCAGATACGCAGTATTTT
CDR3 protein: CASGMGLAESDTQYF
clone size: .
J gene: TRBJ2-3
CDR3 length: 15
V gene: TRBV12-5
D gene: TRBD2

CDR3 DNA: TGTGCCAGTAGTATTCGACTGCGAAATAGGGAAGGAGGGTCCTACGAGCAGTACTTC
CDR3 protein: CASSIRLRNREGGSYEQYF
clone size: .
J gene: TRBJ2-7
CDR3 length: 19
V gene: TRBV19
D gene: .

CDR3 DNA: TGTGCCAGCAGCCGTGGTTCTGAGGCGGGGGCCACCTACGAGCAGTACTTC
CDR3 protein: CASSRGSEAGATYEQYF
clone size: .
J gene: TRBJ2-7
CDR3 length: 17
V gene: TRBV14
D gene: .

CDR3 DNA: TGTGCCAGTAGTGAAGACAGGAAACCGTTCGAGACCCAGTACTTC
CDR3 protein: CASSEDRKPFETQYF
clone size: .
J gene: TRBJ2-5
CDR3 length: 15
V gene: TRBV19
D gene: .

CDR3 DNA: TGTGCCAGCAGTCAGGCCCTGAGCACAGATACGCAGTATTTT
CDR3 protein: CASSQALSTDTQYF
clone size: once
J gene: TRBJ2-3
CDR3 length: 14
V gene: TRBV6-5
D gene: .

CDR3 DNA: TGTGCCAGCAGTTACGAGCGAGCACCCTATAATTCACCCCTCCACTTT
CDR3 protein: CASSYERAPYNSPLHF
clone size: once
J gene: TRBJ1-6
CDR3 length: 16
V gene: TRBV6-5
D gene: .

CDR3 DNA: TGTGCCAGCAGCTTCTCAGGATCTGCCTACGAGCAGTACTTC
CDR3 protein: CASSFSGSAYEQYF
clone size: once
J gene: TRBJ2-7
CDR3 length: 14
V gene: TRBV5-6
D gene: .

CDR3 DNA: TGTGCCAGTAGTACCCTTTCAGGGGTAGCCTACGAGCAGTACTTC
CDR3 protein: CASSTLSGVAYEQYF
clone size: .
J gene: TRBJ2-7
CDR3 length: 15
V gene: TRBV19
D gene: .

CDR3 DNA: TGTGCCAGCAGTTACGGGGACAGTTTCTACGAGCAGTACTTC
CDR3 protein: CASSYGDSFYEQYF
clone size: .
J gene: TRBJ2-7
CDR3 length: 14
V gene: TRBV6-6
D gene: TRBD1